In its sample, the clone carrying this T cell receptor (beta chain) was seen a few times. These data belong to a study of patients and donors after allogeneic stem cell transplantation. TCRdb processed the RT-PCR reads anew with MiXCR; each CDR3 protein has one entry. This sample has fewer than 60,000 distinct CDR3 sequences, with roughly 14% found just once. The CDR3 extends over 13 amino acids. Trimming took off 5 bases at V and 8 bases at J, with 15 bases between the two ends. The sample comprised blood, either unsorted or a sorted T cell fraction (not recorded which). V usage is TRBV12-3 or TRBV12-4 and J usage is TRBJ1-2, with no clear D. This receptor was obtained from a human donor who was either an allogeneic HSCT recipient or a stem cell or donor lymphocyte infusion donor (not recorded which). It is not recorded whose cells these are; they may come from a transplant donor. The CDR3 loop reads CASSTIDQGGYTF. The CDR3 DNA is TGTGCCAGCAGTACGATCGATCAAGGGGGCTACACCTTC.